The rows below give T cell receptor beta chains drawn from one sample of a study of long-term antiretroviral therapy in people with HIV. Repertoires were generated with immunoSEQ multiplex PCR, while TCRdb's copy carries only in-frame clones and drops some. The sample shows roughly 7,100 clones, approximately 71% of them seen only once. The sequences come from unsorted PBMCs, collected 0.2 years after starting antiretroviral therapy. Source of these receptors: a man in his forties or fifties with HIV. The CDR3 runs from the conserved cysteine through the conserved F or W. Fields, in order: J gene, CDR3 length, D gene, V gene, clone size, CDR3 DNA, CDR3 protein. D genes are given only for firm matches. Rows give clone size only sometimes, using once, few, many, or a class for an expanded clone.

TRBJ1-1 16 . TRBV7-2 . TGTGCCAGCAGCTTATCCGCTTTGAGTCCGGACACTGAAGCTTTCTTT CASSLSALSPDTEAFF
TRBJ1-1 15 . TRBV5-1 . TGCGCCAGCAGCTTCATCGGCGACATGAACACTGAAGCTTTCTTT CASSFIGDMNTEAFF
TRBJ2-2 14 . TRBV19 . TGTGCCAGTAGTATAGTACAGAACACCGGGGAGCTGTTTTTT CASSIVQNTGELFF
TRBJ2-1 12 . TRBV5-4 once TGTGCCGGCAGCCTCCCCTACAATGAGCAGTTCTTC CAGSLPYNEQFF
TRBJ2-5 15 . TRBV6-5 once TGTGCCAGCAGTTACACAGGAGGGCTGGAAGAGACCCAGTACTTC CASSYTGGLEETQYF
TRBJ1-1 15 TRBD1 TRBV19 . TGTGCCAGTAGTGCCCCGGGACAGGGGGTTACTGAAGCTTTCTTT CASSAPGQGVTEAFF
TRBJ1-2 15 . TRBV21-1 large TGTGCCAGCAGCAAAGAAGGAAGAAGCCTCTATGGCTACACCTTC CASSKEGRSLYGYTF
TRBJ2-7 13 . TRBV9 . TGTGCCAGCAGCGTAGCTACCGGACTTGAGCAGTACTTC CASSVATGLEQYF
TRBJ2-7 14 . TRBV4-1 . TGCGCCAGCAGCCAAGCCGGGGGCGGCTACGAGCAGTACTTC CASSQAGGGYEQYF
TRBJ2-1 16 TRBD1 TRBV27 once TGTGCCAGCAGTTTACCCCGGACAGGGGCCAATCATGAGCAGTTCTTC CASSLPRTGANHEQFF
TRBJ1-1 12 . TRBV25-1 . TGTGCCAGCAGTGAATCCAACACTGAAGCTTTCTTT CASSESNTEAFF
TRBJ1-1 13 . TRBV29-1 . TGCAGCGTTGAGGTAGGGCAGAACACTGAAGCTTTCTTT CSVEVGQNTEAFF
TRBJ1-5 16 . TRBV5-1 . TGCGCCAGCAGCTTATTCGCGCAGATTAGCAATCAGCCCCAGCATTTT CASSLFAQISNQPQHF
TRBJ2-1 16 . TRBV5-1 . TGCGCCAGCAGCTTGGTGATCAGGAGCTCCTACAATGAGCAGTTCTTC CASSLVIRSSYNEQFF
TRBJ1-1 14 . TRBV4-1 once TGCGCCAGCAGTGAGGGGGGAATGAACACTGAAGCTTTCTTT CASSEGGMNTEAFF
TRBJ1-1 14 . TRBV7-8 . TGTGCCAGCAGCTTTGCGGGGGTGAACACTGAAGCTTTCTTT CASSFAGVNTEAFF
TRBJ1-2 14 . TRBV6-1 . TGTGCCAGCAGTGAATTAGCAGGGAATAGTGGCTACACCTTC CASSELAGNSGYTF
TRBJ1-2 13 TRBD1 TRBV29-1 few TGCAGCGTTCCGGGACAGAGGGGGAACGGCTACACCTTC CSVPGQRGNGYTF
TRBJ1-2 15 TRBD1 TRBV9 once TGTGCCAGCAGCGGTAACAGGGGGACCAACTATGGCTACACCTTC CASSGNRGTNYGYTF
TRBJ2-2 19 TRBD2 TRBV4-2 . TGTGCCAGCAGCCAAGACACGCTAGCGGGGGCGGGGAACACCGGGGAGCTGTTTTTT CASSQDTLAGAGNTGELFF
TRBJ2-7 14 . TRBV6-1 . TGTGCCAGCAGTGAAGGGAACGGCTCCTACGAGCAGTACTTC CASSEGNGSYEQYF
TRBJ2-7 15 . TRBV9 few TGTGCCAGCAGCGTAGGGAGGGCAGCCTCCTACGAGCAGTACTTC CASSVGRAASYEQYF
TRBJ2-2 16 TRBD2 TRBV5-1 . TGCGCCAGCAGCTCATCACTAGCGACGAACACCGGGGAGCTGTTTTTT CASSSSLATNTGELFF
TRBJ2-5 16 . TRBV9 . TGTGCCAGCAGCGTAGGTAGGGGGGCCCTCCAAGAGACCCAGTACTTC CASSVGRGALQETQYF
TRBJ2-1 16 TRBD1 TRBV5-6 medium-sized TGTGCCAGCAGCGCCGGGGGCGGGACAGGGGAAAATGAGCAGTTCTTC CASSAGGGTGENEQFF
TRBJ2-2 14 . TRBV18 . TGTGCCAGCTCACCCTCCGTACAGGCCGGGGAGCTGTTTTTT CASSPSVQAGELFF
TRBJ2-5 14 . TRBV19 few TGTGCCAGTAGTATGTATCTCGGCGGGGAGACCCAGTACTTC CASSMYLGGETQYF
TRBJ2-6 16 . TRBV11-2 . TGTGCCAGCAGCTTAGATGTGGGGCCTGGGGCCAACGTCCTGACTTTC CASSLDVGPGANVLTF
TRBJ2-2 19 . TRBV1 . TGCACCAGCAGCCGACAACCTGGGACAGGCGTCGCTCGTACCGGGGAGCTGTTTTTT CTSSRQPGTGVARTGELFF
TRBJ2-1 13 . TRBV14 few TGTGCCAGCAGCCAAGCCTGGTACAATGAGCAGTTCTTC CASSQAWYNEQFF
TRBJ2-1 14 . TRBV7-4 few TGTGCCAGCAGCTTAGTGCTAGAGGGAAATGAGCAGTTCTTC CASSLVLEGNEQFF